The next 10 T cell receptor beta chains were all read from a single sample in a study of monozygotic twins with inflammatory bowel disease (dated by TCRdb to 2018 to 2020). The library came from 5' RACE. These reads were obtained on an Illumina HiSeq 2500. The reads were reprocessed in TCRdb, with one entry per CDR3 protein sequence and no accompanying DNA. The sample table on file contains 300,000 to 350,000 distinct CDR3 sequences. The biggest ten clones account for 2% to 2.5% of the sample. Material: blood. The receptors here all came from a human donor with ulcerative colitis or Crohn's disease, or a healthy co-twin of an affected twin (not recorded which).

This rearrangement joins TRBV27 to TRBJ2-5; as DNA is missing, the TRBD1 call by TCRdb cannot be tested. Germline assignment: CDR1 MNHEY and CDR2 SMNVEV (reference sequence). The CDR3 length is 12 residues. The CDR3 here is CASTPALETQYF.

This chain joins TRBV18 and TRBJ1-3; no DNA is available, so the TRBD1 call from TCRdb remains unchecked. The CDR3 contains 15 residues. Germline V gene sequence: CDR1 KGHSH, CDR2 LQKENI. The CDR3 protein is CASSTDRSSGNTIYF.

The rearrangement links TRBV18 to TRBJ1-1; TCRdb designates TRBD1, a call that cannot be tested without DNA. This CDR3 contains 15 residues. The germline CDR1 and CDR2 sequences are KGHSH and LQKENI. This CDR3 reads CASSPGTGVSAEAFF.

The CDR3 region is CSVGSRSDRRNTDTQYF. The chain carries TRBV29-1 and TRBJ2-3; with no DNA, the TCRdb D assignment of TRBD1 cannot be verified. This CDR3 comprises 17 residues. The germline gives CDR1 SQVTM, CDR2 ANQGSEA.

CDR3 sequence reads: CASSFSYTYEQYF. The chain carries TRBV14 and TRBJ2-7. The germline V gene encodes CDR1 SGHDN and CDR2 FVKESK. The CDR3 is 13 amino acids.

This chain uses TRBV7-9 with TRBJ2-2. The CDR3 runs 15 residues. The germline V gene encodes CDR1 SEHNR and CDR2 FQNEAQ (reference sequence). CDR3: CASSLKARNTGELFF.

V gene TRBV20-1 combines with J gene TRBJ1-4. The CDR3 consists of 13 residues. Germline values: CDR1 DFQATT, CDR2 SNEGSKA (reference sequence). The CDR3 loop is CSASFREGEKLFF.

The chain joins TRBV27 to TRBJ2-1; TCRdb names TRBD1, which stays unverified in the absence of DNA. This CDR3 comprises 17 residues. Germline CDR1 reads MNHEY; CDR2 reads SMNVEV (reference sequence). The CDR3 is CASSQQGWQGIYNEQFF.

The chain links TRBV6-5 to TRBJ2-1; the D call from TCRdb, TRBD1, cannot be confirmed without DNA. This CDR3 region has 15 residues. Germline V CDR1 and CDR2: MNHEY, SVGAGI. CDR3 amino acids: CASSYLGQGLGEQFF.

The chain combines TRBV4-3 with TRBJ1-1; no DNA is available, so the TRBD1 call from TCRdb remains unchecked. The CDR3 covers 16 residues. Germline-derived CDR1 and CDR2 are LGHNA and YSLEER. This chain's CDR3 is CASSQDHRGIGTEAFF.